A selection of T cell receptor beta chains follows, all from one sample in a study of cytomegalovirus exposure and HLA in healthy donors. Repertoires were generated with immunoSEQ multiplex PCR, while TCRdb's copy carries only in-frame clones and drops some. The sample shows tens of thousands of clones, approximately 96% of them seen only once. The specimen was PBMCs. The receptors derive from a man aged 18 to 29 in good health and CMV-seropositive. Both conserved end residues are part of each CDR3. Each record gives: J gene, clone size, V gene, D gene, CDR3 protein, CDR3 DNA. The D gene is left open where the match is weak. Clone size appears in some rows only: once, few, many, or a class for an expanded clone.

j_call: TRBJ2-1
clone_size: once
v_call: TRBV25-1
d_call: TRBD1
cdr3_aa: CASSGQGGYNEQFF
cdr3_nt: TGTGCCAGCAGTGGACAGGGGGGGTACAATGAGCAGTTCTTC

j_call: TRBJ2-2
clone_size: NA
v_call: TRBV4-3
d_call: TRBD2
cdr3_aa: CASSQGIGTSSNTGELFF
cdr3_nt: TGCGCCAGCAGCCAAGGAATAGGGACTAGCAGTAACACCGGGGAGCTGTTTTTT

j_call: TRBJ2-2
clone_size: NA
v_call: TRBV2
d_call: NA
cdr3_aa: CASSMSGNTGELFF
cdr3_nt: TGTGCCAGCAGTATGTCAGGGAACACCGGGGAGCTGTTTTTT

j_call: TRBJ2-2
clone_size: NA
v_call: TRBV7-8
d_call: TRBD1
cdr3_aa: CASSIQGADTGELFF
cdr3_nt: TGTGCCAGCAGCATTCAGGGGGCGGACACCGGGGAGCTGTTTTTT

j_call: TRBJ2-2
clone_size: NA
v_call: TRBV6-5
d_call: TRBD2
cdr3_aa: CASSSPSGRMGGELFF
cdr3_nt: TGTGCCAGCAGTTCCCCTAGCGGGAGGATGGGCGGGGAGCTGTTTTTT

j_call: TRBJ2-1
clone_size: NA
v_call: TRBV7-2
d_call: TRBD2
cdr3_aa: CASSLGPGGPSGEQFF
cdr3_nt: TGTGCCAGCAGCTTAGGGCCGGGAGGGCCATCAGGTGAGCAGTTCTTC

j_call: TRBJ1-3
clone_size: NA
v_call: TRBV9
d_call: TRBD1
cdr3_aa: CASSVASGTGTSGNTIYF
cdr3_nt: TGTGCCAGCAGCGTAGCGAGTGGGACAGGGACCTCTGGAAACACCATATATTTT

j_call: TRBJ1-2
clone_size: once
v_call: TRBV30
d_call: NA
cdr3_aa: CAWGVTNGYTF
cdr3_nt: TGTGCCTGGGGAGTAACAAATGGCTACACCTTC

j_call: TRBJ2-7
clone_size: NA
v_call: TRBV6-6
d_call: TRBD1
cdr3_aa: CASSPPGTGPTYEQYF
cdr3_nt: TGTGCCAGCAGTCCCCCGGGGACAGGGCCAACCTACGAGCAGTACTTC

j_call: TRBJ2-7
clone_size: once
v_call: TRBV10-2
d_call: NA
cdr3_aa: CASSQANYFYEQYF
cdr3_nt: TGCGCCAGCAGTCAGGCGAATTACTTCTACGAGCAGTACTTC

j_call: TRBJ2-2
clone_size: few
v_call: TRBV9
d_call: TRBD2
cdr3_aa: CASSVDPAGVPGELFF
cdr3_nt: TGTGCCAGCAGCGTAGATCCAGCGGGAGTACCCGGGGAGCTGTTTTTT

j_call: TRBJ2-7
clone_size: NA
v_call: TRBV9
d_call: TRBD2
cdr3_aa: CASSATGTRGDEQYF
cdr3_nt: TGTGCCAGCAGCGCCACCGGGACTAGAGGAGACGAGCAGTACTTC

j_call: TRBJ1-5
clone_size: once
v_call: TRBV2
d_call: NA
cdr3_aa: CAWAGGEVQPQHF
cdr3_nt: TGTGCCTGGGCGGGGGGCGAGGTTCAGCCCCAGCATTTT

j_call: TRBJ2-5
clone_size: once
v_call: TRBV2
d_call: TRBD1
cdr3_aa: CASSEDRMETQYF
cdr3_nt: TGTGCCAGCAGTGAGGACAGGATGGAGACCCAGTACTTC

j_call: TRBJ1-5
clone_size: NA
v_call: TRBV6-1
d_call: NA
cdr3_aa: CASSAGGLKFNQPQHF
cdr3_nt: TGTGCCAGCAGTGCGGGTGGCCTAAAGTTCAATCAGCCCCAGCATTTT

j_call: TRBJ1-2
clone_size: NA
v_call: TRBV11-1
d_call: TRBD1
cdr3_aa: CASSLGDRTRRWSGYTF
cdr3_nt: TGTGCCAGCAGTCTTGGGGACAGGACTAGGCGGTGGTCTGGCTACACCTTC

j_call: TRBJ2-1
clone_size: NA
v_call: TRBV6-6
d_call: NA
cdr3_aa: CASSYSGSGDEQFF
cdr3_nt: TGTGCCAGCAGTTACTCGGGCTCAGGGGATGAGCAGTTCTTC

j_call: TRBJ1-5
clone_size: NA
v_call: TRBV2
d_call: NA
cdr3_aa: CASSSGTFTSQPQHF
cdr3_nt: TGTGCCAGCAGCAGCGGGACTTTTACGAGCCAGCCCCAGCATTTT

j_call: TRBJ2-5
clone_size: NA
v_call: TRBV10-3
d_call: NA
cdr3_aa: CAISEGGGETQYF
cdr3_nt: TGTGCCATCAGTGAAGGCGGAGGAGAGACCCAGTACTTC

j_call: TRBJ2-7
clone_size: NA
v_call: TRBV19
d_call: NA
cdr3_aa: CASSIGAGDEQYF
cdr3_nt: TGTGCCAGTAGTATTGGGGCTGGCGACGAGCAGTACTTC

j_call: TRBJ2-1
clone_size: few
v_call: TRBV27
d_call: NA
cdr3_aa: CASRKGGPYNEQFF
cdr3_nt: TGTGCCAGCAGGAAAGGGGGTCCCTACAATGAGCAGTTCTTC

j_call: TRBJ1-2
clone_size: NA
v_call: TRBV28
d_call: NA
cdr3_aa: CASSLLSVRNGYTF
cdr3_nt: TGTGCCAGCAGTTTATTATCAGTTCGTAATGGCTACACCTTC

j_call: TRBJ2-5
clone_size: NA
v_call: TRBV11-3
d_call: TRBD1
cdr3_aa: CASSPGQGATPETQYF
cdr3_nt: TGTGCCAGCAGCCCGGGACAGGGGGCTACTCCGGAGACCCAGTACTTC

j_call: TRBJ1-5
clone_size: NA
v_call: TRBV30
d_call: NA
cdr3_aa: CAWSRGTYSNQPQHF
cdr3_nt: TGTGCCTGGAGTAGGGGGACCTATAGCAATCAGCCCCAGCATTTT

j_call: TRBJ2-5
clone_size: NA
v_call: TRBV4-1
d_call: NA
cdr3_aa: CASSTPGQIQETQYF
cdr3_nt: TGCGCCAGCAGCACTCCCGGACAGATCCAAGAGACCCAGTACTTC

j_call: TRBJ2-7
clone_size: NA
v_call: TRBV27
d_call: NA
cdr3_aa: CASSLFPPGSEPMESSYEQYF
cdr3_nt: TGTGCCAGCAGTTTATTCCCCCCCGGGAGCGAACCGATGGAGAGCTCCTACGAGCAGTACTTC

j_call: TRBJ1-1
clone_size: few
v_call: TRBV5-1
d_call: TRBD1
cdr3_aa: CASSLTGEGTEAFF
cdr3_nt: TGCGCCAGCAGCCTGACAGGGGAGGGGACTGAAGCTTTCTTT

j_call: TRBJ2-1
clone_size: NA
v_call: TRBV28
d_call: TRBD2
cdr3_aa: CASSFKGQQHGGRNYVDEQFF
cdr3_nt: TGTGCCAGCAGTTTCAAGGGTCAACAACATGGCGGGAGGAACTACGTTGATGAGCAGTTCTTC

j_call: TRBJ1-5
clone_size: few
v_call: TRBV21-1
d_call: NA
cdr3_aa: CASVGAPQHF
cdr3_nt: TGTGCCAGCGTGGGGGCACCACAGCATTTT

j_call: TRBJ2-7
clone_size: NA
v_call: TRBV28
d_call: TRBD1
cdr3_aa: CASREHLRTGAYEQYF
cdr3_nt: TGTGCCAGCAGGGAGCACCTTAGGACAGGGGCCTACGAGCAGTACTTC

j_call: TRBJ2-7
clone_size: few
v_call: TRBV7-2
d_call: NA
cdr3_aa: CASSLMGHSTYEQYF
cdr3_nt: TGTGCCAGCAGCCTCATGGGGCACAGTACCTACGAGCAGTACTTC

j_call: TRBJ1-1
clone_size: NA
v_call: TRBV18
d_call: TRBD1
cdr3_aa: CASSPRRLGQTNTEAFF
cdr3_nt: TGTGCCAGCTCACCACGTAGATTGGGACAGACGAACACTGAAGCTTTCTTT

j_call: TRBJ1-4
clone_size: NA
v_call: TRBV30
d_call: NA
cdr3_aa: CAWSTGPNEKLFF
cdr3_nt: TGTGCCTGGAGTACAGGGCCTAATGAAAAACTGTTTTTT

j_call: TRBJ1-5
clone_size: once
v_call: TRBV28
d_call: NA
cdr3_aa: CASISGNQPQHF
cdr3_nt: TGTGCCAGCATCTCAGGCAATCAGCCCCAGCATTTT

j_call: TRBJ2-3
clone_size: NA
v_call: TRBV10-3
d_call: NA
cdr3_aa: CAIRPGQSTDTQYF
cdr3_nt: TGTGCCATCAGGCCGGGACAAAGCACAGATACGCAGTATTTT

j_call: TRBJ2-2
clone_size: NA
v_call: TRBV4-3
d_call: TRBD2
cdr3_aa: CASSQGAGGRTGELFF
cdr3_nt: TGCGCCAGCAGCCAAGGAGCGGGAGGGCGGACCGGGGAGCTGTTTTTT

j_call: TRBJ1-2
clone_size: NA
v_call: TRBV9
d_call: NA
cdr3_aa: CASSVTENYGYTF
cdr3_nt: TGTGCCAGCAGCGTAACAGAAAACTATGGCTACACCTTC

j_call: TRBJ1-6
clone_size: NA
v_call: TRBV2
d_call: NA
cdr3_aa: CASSGDGAFNSPLHF
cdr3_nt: TGTGCCAGCAGTGGAGACGGAGCCTTTAATTCACCCCTCCACTTT

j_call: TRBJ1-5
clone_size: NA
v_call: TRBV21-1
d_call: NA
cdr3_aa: CASSKWSQPQHF
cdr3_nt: TGTGCCAGCAGCAAGTGGAGTCAGCCCCAGCATTTT

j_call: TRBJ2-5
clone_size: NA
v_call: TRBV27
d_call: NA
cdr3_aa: CASSLTRQVQETQYF
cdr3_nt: TGTGCCAGCAGTCTCACTAGACAGGTTCAAGAGACCCAGTACTTC

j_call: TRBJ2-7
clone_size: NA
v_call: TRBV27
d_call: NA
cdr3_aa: CASSLSGLMIYEQYF
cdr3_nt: TGTGCCAGCAGTTTAAGTGGGCTAATGATCTACGAGCAGTACTTC

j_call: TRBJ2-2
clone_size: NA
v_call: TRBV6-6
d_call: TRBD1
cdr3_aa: CASSKGQGVPGELFF
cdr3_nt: TGTGCCAGCAGTAAGGGACAGGGGGTCCCCGGGGAGCTGTTTTTT

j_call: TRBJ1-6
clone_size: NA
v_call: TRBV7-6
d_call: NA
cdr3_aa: CASSLDVGGRGASNSPLHF
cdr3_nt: TGTGCCAGCAGCTTAGACGTGGGAGGTCGGGGGGCTAGTAATTCACCCCTCCACTTT

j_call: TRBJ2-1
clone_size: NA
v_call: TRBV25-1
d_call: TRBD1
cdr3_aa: CASSDGQGSDEQFF
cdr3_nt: TGTGCCAGCAGTGACGGACAGGGTAGCGATGAGCAGTTCTTC

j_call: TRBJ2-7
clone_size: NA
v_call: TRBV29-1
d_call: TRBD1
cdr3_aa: CSVTSGRGTGGLYEQYF
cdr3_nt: TGCAGCGTCACCTCTGGGAGGGGGACAGGGGGCCTATACGAGCAGTACTTC

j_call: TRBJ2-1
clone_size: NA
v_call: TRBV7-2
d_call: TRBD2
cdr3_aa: CASSLSGRSENEQFF
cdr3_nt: TGTGCCAGCAGCTTAAGCGGGAGGAGCGAGAATGAGCAGTTCTTC

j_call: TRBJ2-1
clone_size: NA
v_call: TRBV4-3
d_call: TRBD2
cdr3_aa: CASSQSLGLGFEQFF
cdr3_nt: TGCGCCAGCAGCCAAAGTTTAGGACTAGGGTTTGAGCAGTTCTTC

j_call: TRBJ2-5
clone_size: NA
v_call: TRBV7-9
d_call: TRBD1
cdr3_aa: CASSAPPGTGYQETQYF
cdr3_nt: TGTGCCAGCAGCGCCCCCCCCGGGACAGGTTACCAAGAGACCCAGTACTTC

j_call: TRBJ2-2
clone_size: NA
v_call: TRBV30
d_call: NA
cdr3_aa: CAWSGRTGELFF
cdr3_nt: TGTGCCTGGAGTGGCCGGACCGGGGAGCTGTTTTTT

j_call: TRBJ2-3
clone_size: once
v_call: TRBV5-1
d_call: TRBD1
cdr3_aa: CASSGSSTGLRGSADTQYF
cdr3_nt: TGCGCCAGCAGCGGCAGCTCGACAGGGTTAAGAGGGAGTGCTGATACGCAGTATTTT

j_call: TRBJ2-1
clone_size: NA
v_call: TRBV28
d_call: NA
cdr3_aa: CASSLYSHNEQFF
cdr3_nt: TGTGCCAGCAGTTTGTACAGTCACAATGAGCAGTTCTTC

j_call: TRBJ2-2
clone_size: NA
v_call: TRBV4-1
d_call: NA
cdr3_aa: CASSDRDTGELFF
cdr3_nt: TGCGCCAGCAGCGACCGGGACACCGGGGAGCTGTTTTTT

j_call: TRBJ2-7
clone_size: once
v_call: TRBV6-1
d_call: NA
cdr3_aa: CASSETSEQYF
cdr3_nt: TGTGCCAGCAGTGAAACGAGTGAGCAGTACTTC

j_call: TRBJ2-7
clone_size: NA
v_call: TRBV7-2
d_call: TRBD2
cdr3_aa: CASSSAWTSGRGEQYF
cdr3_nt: TGTGCCAGCAGCTCGGCTTGGACTAGCGGGAGGGGTGAGCAGTACTTC

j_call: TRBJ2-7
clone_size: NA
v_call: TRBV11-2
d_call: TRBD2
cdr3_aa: CASSLVQREGEQYF
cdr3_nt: TGTGCCAGCAGCTTAGTTCAGCGGGAGGGAGAGCAGTACTTC

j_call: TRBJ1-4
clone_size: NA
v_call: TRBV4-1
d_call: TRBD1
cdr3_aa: CASSHHRTGGYEKLFF
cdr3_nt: TGCGCCAGCAGCCATCACAGGACAGGGGGTTATGAAAAACTGTTTTTT